A single sample is the source of the 24 T cell receptor beta chains below, sequenced in a study of immune cell composition in non-small cell lung cancer. Sequenced by immunoSEQ multiplex PCR; TCRdb stores in-frame clones only, minus some. The table has about 1,300 clones, 77% seen once. The sample taken for sequencing was lung tumor tissue. The receptors here all came from a human donor with non-small cell lung cancer.

The chain uses TRBV27 and TRBJ1-1; 9 nucleotides line up with TRBD1. V was pared by 8 bases and J by 3 bases, with 7 bases of the junction left unmatched. This CDR3 contains 14 residues. CDR1 is MNHEY, CDR2 SMNVEV, per germline (reference sequence). CDR3: CASWGGTGYTEAFF. DNA of the CDR3: TGTGCCAGCTGGGGTGGGACAGGGTACACTGAAGCTTTCTTT.

The chain employs TRBV2 and TRBJ2-3; tentatively, D is TRBD1 (6 bases). CDR3 length: 13 residues. With 7 bases removed from V and 2 bases from J, the gap between germline ends came to 10 bases. CDR1 is SNHLY, CDR2 FYNNEI, per germline. CDR3 loop: CASTTGYTDTQYF. As DNA, the CDR3 is TGTGCCAGCACCACAGGGTACACAGATACGCAGTATTTT.

V usage is TRBV19 and J usage is TRBJ2-5, with 16 bases identical to TRBD2. The assigned J gene may be wrong: the sequence end matches TRBJ2-7 better. The CDR3 is 15 residues long. Germline CDR1 reads LNHDA; CDR2 reads SQIVND (reference sequence). CDR3 sequence (DNA): TGTGCCAGTACCCCGGGACTAGCGGGAGGGTACGAGCAGTACTTC. The encoded protein is CASTPGLAGGYEQYF.

This chain uses TRBV7-8 with TRBJ1-1; D is unresolved. The CDR3 is 15 amino acids. The V end was cut by 2 bases, the J end by 5 bases, with 15 bases between. The germline V gene has CDR1 SGHVS and CDR2 FQNEAQ. The CDR3 bases are TGTGCCAGCAGCTTATTGGGAGGTGGTTTGACTGAAGCTTTCTTT. This sequence encodes CASSLLGGGLTEAFF.

The genes are TRBV7-9 and TRBJ1-1; 7 nucleotides match TRBD1. The CDR3 has 14 residues. With V trimmed by 4 bases and J by 3 bases, 5 bases remained unmatched. In germline, CDR1 is SEHNR, CDR2 FQNEAQ (reference sequence). CDR3 sequence (DNA): TGTGCCAGCAGCTCCGTACAGGGGTACACTGAAGCTTTCTTT. Residues: CASSSVQGYTEAFF. Variable domain in full (rest from reference TRBV7-9 and TRBJ1-1): DTGVSQNPRHKITKRGQNVTFRCDPISEHNRLYWYRQTLGQGPEFLTYFQNEAQLEKSRLLSDRFSAERPKGSFSTLEIQRTEQGDSAMYLCASSSVQGYTEAFFGQGTRLTVV.

This clone was seen a few times. This chain uses TRBV9 with TRBJ1-1, with 7 bases identical to TRBD1. Unmatched junction bases numbered 9, after V lost 7 bases and J lost 3 bases. Germline V lookup: CDR1 SGDLS, CDR2 YYNGEE. CDR3 length: 14 residues. In DNA form, the CDR3 reads TGTGCCAGCTCCATGTTTGACAGGGACACTGAAGCTTTCTTT. The encoded protein is CASSMFDRDTEAFF.

The chain is built from TRBV13 and TRBJ1-4; D is undetermined. Looked up from germline, CDR1 is PRHDT and CDR2 is FYEKMQ (reference sequence). CDR3 size: 15 residues. Trimming removed 5 bases at V and 2 bases at J, with 12 bases between. The CDR3 DNA is TGTGCCAGCAGCCTCCACGTGGAGACTAATGAAAAACTGTTTTTT. This encodes CASSLHVETNEKLFF.

V usage is TRBV10-3 and J usage is TRBJ1-5; maybe TRBD1 (6 bases). This CDR3 is 14 amino acids long. Per germline, CDR1 ENHRY and CDR2 SYGVKD. Between the trimmed V and J ends, which lost 3 bases and 7 bases, there was a span of 13 bases. The CDR3 protein is CAISDRAGVQPQHF. DNA for the CDR3: TGTGCCATCAGTGACAGGGCAGGGGTACAGCCCCAGCATTTT.

The chain combines TRBV12-2 with TRBJ1-2; the table gives TRBD1 as D, unverified against the DNA. TRBV12-2 is a recognized pseudogene. CDR3 length: 16 amino acids. CDR3 nucleotides: TGTGCAAGTCGCTTAGCAGGGACAGGGGGGAACTATGGCTACACCTTC. Its translation is CASRLAGTGGNYGYTF.

The rearrangement uses TRBV7-9 and TRBJ1-4; no firm D call. Germline V lookup: CDR1 SEHNR, CDR2 FQNEAQ (reference sequence). CDR3 size: 15 residues. V shed 1 base and J shed 0 bases, with 6 bases lying between them. The CDR3 sequence is CASSLERATNEKLFF. CDR3 DNA: TGTGCCAGCAGCTTAGAGCGGGCAACTAATGAAAAACTGTTTTTT.

The chain combines TRBV18 with TRBJ2-1; a possible D gene is TRBD2 (7 bases). Trimming took off 5 bases at V and 5 bases at J, with 19 bases between the two ends. The CDR3 has 16 residues. The germline CDR1 and CDR2 sequences are KGHSH and LQKENI. The CDR3 region is CASSAVLGGPDNEQFF. CDR3 DNA: TGTGCCAGCTCAGCCGTGTTGGGGGGGCCAGACAATGAGCAGTTCTTC.

The genes are TRBV7-2 and TRBJ1-2; TRBD1 matches 8 bases. V lost 2 bases, J lost 8 bases, and 4 bases stayed unmatched. The CDR3 is made up of 13 amino acids. In germline, CDR1 is SGHTA, CDR2 FQGNSA. The CDR3 spells CASSLRTGSGYTF. The DNA for the CDR3 is TGTGCCAGCAGCTTAAGGACAGGGTCAGGCTACACCTTC.

This clone has only one observation. The chain joins TRBV10-2 to TRBJ1-6; 12 bases are shared with TRBD1. Germline V gene sequence: CDR1 WSHSY, CDR2 SAAADI. This CDR3 comprises 16 residues. V trimming: 0 bases; J trimming: 10 bases; junction bases outside the gene matches: 4. The CDR3 coding sequence is TGCGCCAGCAGTGAGTCAGCCGGGACAGGGGGCTCACCCCTCCACTTT. Translation gives CASSESAGTGGSPLHF.

CDR3 region: CASSPQDPGNTEAFF. The CDR3, as DNA: TGTGCCAGCAGTCCCCAGGACCCGGGGAATACTGAAGCTTTCTTT. V is TRBV6-5 and J is TRBJ1-1; D gene uncertain. Looked up from germline, CDR1 is MNHEY and CDR2 is SVGAGI. The CDR3 spans 15 residues. V was trimmed by 5 bases and J by 5 bases, leaving 18 bases between them.

The chain carries TRBV5-1 and TRBJ2-1; weak D call: TRBD2 (5 bases). Germline lookup yields CDR1 SGHRS and CDR2 YFSETQ. Trimming stripped 0 bases from V and 0 bases from J, with 10 bases between. CDR3 size: 16 residues. The chain's CDR3 is CASSLGGSRSYNEQFF. CDR3 DNA: TGCGCCAGCAGCTTGGGAGGGTCTCGCTCCTACAATGAGCAGTTCTTC.

The rearrangement links TRBV14 to TRBJ2-7; TRBD1 agrees at 9 bases. Trimming took 4 bases from V and 4 from J; bases not matched to a gene: 11. Germline V gives CDR1 SGHDN, CDR2 FVKESK. CDR3 length: 16 residues. CDR3 residues: CASSPTGQGNFYEQYF. The CDR3 region has the DNA TGTGCCAGCAGCCCGACCGGACAGGGGAATTTTTACGAGCAGTACTTC.

The sample holds one count of this clone. The chain employs TRBV19 and TRBJ1-5, with D possibly matching TRBD1 (6 bases). The CDR3 spans 16 residues. Per the germline V gene, CDR1 is LNHDA and CDR2 is SQIVND (reference sequence). The V gene lost 3 bases and the J gene lost 7 bases, with 19 bases spanning the gap. The CDR3 protein is CASSIDFTGFLQPQHF. CDR3 DNA sequence: TGTGCCAGTAGTATTGATTTTACAGGGTTTCTCCAGCCCCAGCATTTT. Full variable domain (remainder filled in from reference TRBV19 and TRBJ1-5): DGGITQSPKYLFRKEGQNVTLSCEQNLNHDAMYWYRQDPGQGLRLIYYSQIVNDFQKGDIAEGYSVSREKKESFPLTVTSAQKNPTAFYLCASSIDFTGFLQPQHFGDGTRLSIL.

V usage is TRBV5-1 and J usage is TRBJ2-3, with 7 bases lining up with TRBD1. Looked up from germline, CDR1 is SGHRS and CDR2 is YFSETQ. Germline trimming cut 2 bases from V and 0 bases from J; bases unmatched to any gene: 0. The CDR3 consists of 14 residues. CDR3 DNA sequence: TGCGCCAGCAGCTTAGGGGGCAGCACAGATACGCAGTATTTT. It codes for CASSLGGSTDTQYF.

The V gene is TRBV7-2, the J gene TRBJ1-1, with 10 bases matching TRBD1. The CDR3 totals 15 residues. The V and J ends lost 1 base and 6 bases, in that order; junction bases with no gene match: 5. Germline assignment: CDR1 SGHTA and CDR2 FQGNSA. DNA for the CDR3: TGTGCCAGCAGCTTAGACGGGACAGGGGTCGCTGAAGCTTTCTTT. Its protein product is CASSLDGTGVAEAFF.

Concerning this clone: Relative to the germline gene, one junction end is altered; a read error may explain this. This sequence joins TRBV30 and TRBJ2-2; TRBD1 matches at 9 bases. Germline CDR1 GTSNPN, CDR2 SVGIG (reference sequence). The CDR3 runs to 14 residues. CDR3: CAWAGTGRRRGAVF. CDR3 coding DNA: TGTGCTTGGGCCGGGACAGGGCGTCGCCGGGGAGCTGTTTTT.

This clone was seen more than once but under ten times. CDR3 residues: CSVQGSRYNEQFF. CDR3 bases: TGCAGCGTTCAGGGGTCTCGGTACAATGAGCAGTTCTTC. This chain connects TRBV29-1 to TRBJ2-1; maybe TRBD1 (6 bases). V gave up 5 bases and J gave up 4 bases, with 12 bases separating them. Germline V CDR1 and CDR2: SQVTM, ANQGSEA. The length of the CDR3 is 13 residues.

The chain links TRBV6-4 to TRBJ2-5; D call uncertain. The CDR3 sequence is 13 residues long. V was trimmed by 3 bases and J by 1 base, leaving 6 bases between them. Germline V gene lookup returns CDR1 MRHNA and CDR2 SNTAGT. The CDR3 DNA reads as TGTGCCAGCAGTGAATGGCCCCAAGAGACCCAGTACTTC. Its translation: CASSEWPQETQYF.

Only one count was recorded for this clone. This sequence joins TRBV19 and TRBJ2-7; 16 bases fit TRBD2. This CDR3 is 15 amino acids long. The V and J ends lost 7 bases and 4 bases, in that order; junction bases with no gene match: 4. The V gene's germline CDR1 is LNHDA and CDR2 SQIVND (reference sequence). The CDR3 DNA follows: TGTGCCAGTACCCCGGGACTAGCGGGAGGGTACGAGCAGTACTTC. It codes for CASTPGLAGGYEQYF.

The chain joins TRBV27 to TRBJ2-3; TRBD1 is a possible D gene (6 bases). The CDR3 is 14 residues long. Germline V lookup: CDR1 MNHEY, CDR2 SMNVEV (reference sequence). With 7 bases removed from V and 0 bases from J, the gap between germline ends came to 11 bases. CDR3 residues: CASTRGGSTDTQYF. In DNA form, the CDR3 reads TGTGCCAGCACTCGAGGGGGAAGCACAGATACGCAGTATTTT.